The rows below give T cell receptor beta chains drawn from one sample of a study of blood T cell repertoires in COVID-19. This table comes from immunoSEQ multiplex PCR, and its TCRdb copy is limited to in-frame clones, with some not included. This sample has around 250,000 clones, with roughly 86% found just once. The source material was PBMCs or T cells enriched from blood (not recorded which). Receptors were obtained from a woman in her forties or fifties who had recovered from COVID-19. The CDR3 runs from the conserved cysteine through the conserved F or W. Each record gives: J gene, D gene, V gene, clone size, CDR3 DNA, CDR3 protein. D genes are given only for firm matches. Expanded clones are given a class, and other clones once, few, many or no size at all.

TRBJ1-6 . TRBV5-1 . TGCGCCAGCAGCTCCGGGACAAACTATAATTCACCCCTCCACTTT CASSSGTNYNSPLHF
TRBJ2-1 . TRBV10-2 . TGCGCCAGCAGTCAAGCGTCGACCTACAATGAGCAGTTCTTC CASSQASTYNEQFF
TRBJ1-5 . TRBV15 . TGTGCCACCAGCAGAGATCCGAATCAGCCCCAGCATTTT CATSRDPNQPQHF
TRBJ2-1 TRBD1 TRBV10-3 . TGTGCCATCAGTATGACAGGGGAGCCTTACAATGAGCAGTTCTTC CAISMTGEPYNEQFF
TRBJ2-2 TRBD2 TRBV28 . TGTGCCAGCAGTGGGAGCGGGAGTGTCACCGGGGAGCTGTTTTTT CASSGSGSVTGELFF
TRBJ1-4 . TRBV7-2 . TGTGCCAGCACCCCGGGGGGTACAACAACTAATGAAAAACTGTTTTTT CASTPGGTTTNEKLFF
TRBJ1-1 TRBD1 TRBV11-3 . TGTGCCAGCAGCATAGACAGGGGGACTGAAGCTTTCTTT CASSIDRGTEAFF
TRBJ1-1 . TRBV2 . TGTGCCAGCAGTGAAGAACGGGGTAAGTGGACTGAAGCTTTCTTT CASSEERGKWTEAFF
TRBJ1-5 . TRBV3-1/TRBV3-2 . TGTGCCAGCAGCCTGGCGGGGCAGCCCCAGCATTTT CASSLAGQPQHF
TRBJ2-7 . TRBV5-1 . TGCGCCAGCAGTCAACAGGGAAACTCGGCCTACGAGCAGTACTTC CASSQQGNSAYEQYF
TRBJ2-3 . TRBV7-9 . TGTGCCAGCAGCTTATCCCAGGGTAACACAGATACGCAGTATTTT CASSLSQGNTDTQYF
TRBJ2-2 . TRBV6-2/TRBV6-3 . TGTGCCAGCAGTAATTGGCTCCGGGAGCTGTTTTTT CASSNWLRELFF
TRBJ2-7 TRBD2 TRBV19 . TGTGCCAGTAGGGCGTTTGGGACTAGCGACGAGCAGTACTTC CASRAFGTSDEQYF
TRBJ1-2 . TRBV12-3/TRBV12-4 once TGTGCCAGCAGTTTGTCTCTATTTGCCTACACCTTC CASSLSLFAYTF
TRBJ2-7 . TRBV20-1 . TGCAGTGCCGCAGGGTCCGAGCAGTACTTC CSAAGSEQYF
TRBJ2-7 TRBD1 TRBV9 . TGTGCCAGCAGCGTAGCAGGGGGAAATTTCTACGAGCAGTACTTC CASSVAGGNFYEQYF
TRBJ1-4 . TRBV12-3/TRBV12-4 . TGTGCCAGCTCCCGGGATGGTGATGATCTGTTTTTT CASSRDGDDLFF
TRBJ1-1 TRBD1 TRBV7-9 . TGTGCCAGCAGCTTAACAGGGGGTAGGAACACTGAAGCTTTCTTT CASSLTGGRNTEAFF
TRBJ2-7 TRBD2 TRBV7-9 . TGTGCCAGCAGGGGACTAGCGGGAGATGTCGGCGAGCAGTACTTC CASRGLAGDVGEQYF
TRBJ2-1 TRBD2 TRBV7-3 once TGTGCCAGCAGCCCCCAAGCGCCAGGAAATAGCGGGAAACAGTTCTTC CASSPQAPGNSGKQFF
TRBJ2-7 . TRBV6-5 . TGTGCCAGCAGTAGGGACACGAGGCCGACCTACGAGCAGTACTTC CASSRDTRPTYEQYF
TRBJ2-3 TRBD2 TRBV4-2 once TGTGCCAGCAGCCACCCTTTGCTAGCGGGCGACACTATCTGGGCGGATACGCAGTATTTT CASSHPLLAGDTIWADTQYF
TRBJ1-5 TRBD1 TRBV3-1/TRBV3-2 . TGTGCCAGCAGCCAAATGGACAGGGGAAGTCAGCCCCAGCATTTT CASSQMDRGSQPQHF
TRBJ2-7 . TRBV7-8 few TGTGCCAGCACCAATCGGGGACTTACCTACGAGCAGTACTTC CASTNRGLTYEQYF
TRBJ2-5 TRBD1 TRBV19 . TGTGCCAGTAGTACACAGGGGCAGTTGGGAGAGACCCAGTACTTC CASSTQGQLGETQYF
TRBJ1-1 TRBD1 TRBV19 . TGTGCCAGTAGTATGCAGGGGGCAAACACTGAAGCTTTCTTT CASSMQGANTEAFF